A selection of T cell receptor beta chains follows, all from one sample in a study of T-cell memory formation after mild COVID-19. TCRdb reprocessed the 5' RACE reads with MiXCR, giving one entry per CDR3 protein. In the table there are under 300,000 distinct CDR3 sequences, approximately 9% of which are singletons. Sequences were obtained from PBMCs or a T cell subset sorted from them (not recorded which). The receptors were sampled from a man aged 18 to 29 who had mild COVID-19 (a few samples of this study predate the infection). Cell type and time point are not known. CDR3s include the opening cysteine and the closing phenylalanine or tryptophan. The order of the fields is D gene, V gene, J gene, clone size, CDR3 DNA, CDR3 protein. The D gene is left open where the match is weak. Clone size, where shown, is once, few, many, or a class for clones that have expanded.

TRBD1,TRBV24-1,TRBJ2-3,many,TGTGCCACCAGTGTTACAGGGACAGATAATTCAGATACGCAGTATTTT,CATSVTGTDNSDTQYF
.,TRBV24-1,TRBJ1-5,.,TGTGCCACCTCGGACAGCCTCAATCAGCCCCAGCATTTT,CATSDSLNQPQHF
.,TRBV5-5,TRBJ1-5,few,TGTGCCAGCAGCTTGGGTATAAGTCTACCCCAGCATTTT,CASSLGISLPQHF
.,TRBV6-5,TRBJ2-7,.,TGTGCCAGCAGGACGAGCGGAAGCTCCTACGAGCAGTACTTC,CASRTSGSSYEQYF
.,TRBV12-3/TRBV12-4,TRBJ2-1,many,TGTGCCAGCAGTTTGCTGGGGGGTTACAATGAGCAGTTCTTC,CASSLLGGYNEQFF
TRBD1,TRBV4-1,TRBJ1-4,.,TGCGCCAGCAGCCGAGCGGACAGGGGTTCTAATGAAAAACTGTTTTTT,CASSRADRGSNEKLFF
TRBD2,TRBV27,TRBJ2-3,.,TGTGCCAGCAGACCTAGCGGGGGGGCGGTAGATACGCAGTATTTT,CASRPSGGAVDTQYF
.,TRBV24-1,TRBJ2-2,.,TGTGCCACCAGTGATAGAGTCACCGGGGAGCTGTTTTTT,CATSDRVTGELFF
.,TRBV5-1,TRBJ1-1,many,TGCGCCAGCAGCTTGTTACAGCGGAACACTGAAGCTTTCTTT,CASSLLQRNTEAFF
.,TRBV4-2,TRBJ2-7,.,TGTGCCAGCAGCCCGCAGTGGGGGAACGGCGAGCAGTACTTC,CASSPQWGNGEQYF
TRBD1,TRBV12-3/TRBV12-4,TRBJ1-4,.,TGTGCCAGCAAGCAACAGGGGAATGGTGAAAAACTGTTTTTT,CASKQQGNGEKLFF
.,TRBV5-1,TRBJ1-5,.,TGCGCCAGCAGCTTGTTGCCAGGATTTGGTCAGCCCCAGCATTTT,CASSLLPGFGQPQHF
.,TRBV5-6,TRBJ2-1,many,TGTGCCAGCAGCTCTGACAGCCACAATGAGCAGTTCTTC,CASSSDSHNEQFF
.,TRBV7-8,TRBJ2-5,many,TGTGCCAGCAGCCGCGGATGGGGGGCGGGACAAGAGACCCAGTACTTC,CASSRGWGAGQETQYF
.,TRBV7-6,TRBJ2-5,.,TGTGCCAGCAGCTTATCAGCGGTACAAGAGACCCAGTACTTC,CASSLSAVQETQYF
.,TRBV5-1,TRBJ2-1,few,TGCGCCAGCAGCGCGGGACAGAACAATGAGCAGTTCTTC,CASSAGQNNEQFF
.,TRBV7-9,TRBJ2-7,many,TGTGCCAGCAGCTTCCGGGACGTCTACGAGCAGTACTTC,CASSFRDVYEQYF